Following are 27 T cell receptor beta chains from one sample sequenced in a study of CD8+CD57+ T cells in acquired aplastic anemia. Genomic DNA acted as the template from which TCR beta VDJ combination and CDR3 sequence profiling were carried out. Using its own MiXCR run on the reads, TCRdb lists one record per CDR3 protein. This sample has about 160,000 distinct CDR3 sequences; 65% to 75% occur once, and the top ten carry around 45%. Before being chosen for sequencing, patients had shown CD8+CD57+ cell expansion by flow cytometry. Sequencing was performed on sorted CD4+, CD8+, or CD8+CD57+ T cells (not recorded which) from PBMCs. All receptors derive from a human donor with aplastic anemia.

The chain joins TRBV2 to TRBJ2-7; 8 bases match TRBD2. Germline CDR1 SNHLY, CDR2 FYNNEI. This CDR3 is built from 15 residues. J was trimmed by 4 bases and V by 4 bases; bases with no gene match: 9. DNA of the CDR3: TGTGCCAGCAGTGGCCCGGGGGGGGCAGGTTACGAGCAGTACTTC. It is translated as CASSGPGGAGYEQYF.

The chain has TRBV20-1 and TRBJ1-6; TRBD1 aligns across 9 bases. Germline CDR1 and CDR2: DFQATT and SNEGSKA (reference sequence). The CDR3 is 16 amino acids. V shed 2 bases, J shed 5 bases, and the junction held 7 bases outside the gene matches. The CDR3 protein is CSARPTQGADNSPLHF. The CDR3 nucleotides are TGCAGTGCTAGACCTACACAGGGGGCAGATAATTCACCCCTCCACTTT.

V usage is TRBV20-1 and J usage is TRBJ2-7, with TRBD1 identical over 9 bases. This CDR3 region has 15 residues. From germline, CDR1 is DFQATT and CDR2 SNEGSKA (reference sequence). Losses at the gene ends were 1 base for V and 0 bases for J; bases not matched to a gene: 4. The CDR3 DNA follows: TGCAGTGCTAGAGTCGGGACAGGGCCCTCCTACGAGCAGTACTTC. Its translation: CSARVGTGPSYEQYF.

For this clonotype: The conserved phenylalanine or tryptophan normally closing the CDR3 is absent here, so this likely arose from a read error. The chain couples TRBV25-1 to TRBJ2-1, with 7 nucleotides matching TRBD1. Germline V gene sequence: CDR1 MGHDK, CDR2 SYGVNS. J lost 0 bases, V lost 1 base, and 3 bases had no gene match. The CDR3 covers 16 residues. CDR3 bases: TGTGCCAGCAGTGAATCGGACAGGAGCTCCTACAATGAGCAGTTCCTC. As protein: CASSESDRSSYNEQFL.

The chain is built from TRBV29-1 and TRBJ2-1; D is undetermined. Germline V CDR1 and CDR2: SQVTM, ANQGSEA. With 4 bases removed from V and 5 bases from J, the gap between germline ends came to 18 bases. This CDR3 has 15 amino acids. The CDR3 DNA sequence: TGCAGCGTTGTCCCGACAAAGCGAGTGAACAATGAGCAGTTCTTC. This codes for CSVVPTKRVNNEQFF.

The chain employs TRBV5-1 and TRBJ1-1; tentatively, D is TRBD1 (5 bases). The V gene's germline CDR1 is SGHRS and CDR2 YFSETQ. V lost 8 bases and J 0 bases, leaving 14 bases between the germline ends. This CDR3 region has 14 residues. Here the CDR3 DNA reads TGCGCCAGTGGGAGGGGAGGCATGAACACTGAAGCTTTCTTT. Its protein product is CASGRGGMNTEAFF.

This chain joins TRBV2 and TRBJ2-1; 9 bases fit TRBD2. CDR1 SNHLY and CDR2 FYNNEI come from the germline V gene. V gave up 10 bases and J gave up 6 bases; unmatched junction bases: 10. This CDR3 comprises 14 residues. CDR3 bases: TGTGCCAACCCGATGGGACTAGCTGGCAATGAGCAGTTCTTC. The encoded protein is CANPMGLAGNEQFF.

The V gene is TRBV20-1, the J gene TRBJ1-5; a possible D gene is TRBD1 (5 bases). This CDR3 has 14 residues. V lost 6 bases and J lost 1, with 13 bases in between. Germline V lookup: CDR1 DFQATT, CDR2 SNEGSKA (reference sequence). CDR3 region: CSARMGESNQPQHF. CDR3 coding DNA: TGCAGTGCGCGGATGGGGGAGAGCAATCAGCCCCAGCATTTT.

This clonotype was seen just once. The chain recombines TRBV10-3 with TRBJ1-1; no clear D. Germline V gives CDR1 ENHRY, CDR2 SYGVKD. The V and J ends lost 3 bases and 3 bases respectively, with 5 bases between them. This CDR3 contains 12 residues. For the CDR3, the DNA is TGTGCCATCAGTGATATTCACACTGAAGCTTTCTTT. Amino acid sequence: CAISDIHTEAFF.

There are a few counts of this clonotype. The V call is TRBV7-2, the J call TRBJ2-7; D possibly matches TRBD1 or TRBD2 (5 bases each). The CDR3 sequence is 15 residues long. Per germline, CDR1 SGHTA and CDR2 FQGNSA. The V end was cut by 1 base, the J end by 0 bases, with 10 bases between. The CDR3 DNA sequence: TGTGCCAGCAGCTTAGGGGGGACCGCCTCCTACGAGCAGTACTTC. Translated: CASSLGGTASYEQYF.

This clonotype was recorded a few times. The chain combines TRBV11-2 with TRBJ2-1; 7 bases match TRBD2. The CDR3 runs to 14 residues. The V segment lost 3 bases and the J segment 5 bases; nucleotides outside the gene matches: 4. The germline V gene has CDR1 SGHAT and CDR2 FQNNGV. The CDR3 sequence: CASSFRGSHNEQFF. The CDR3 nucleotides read TGTGCCAGCAGCTTTCGCGGGAGCCACAATGAGCAGTTCTTC.

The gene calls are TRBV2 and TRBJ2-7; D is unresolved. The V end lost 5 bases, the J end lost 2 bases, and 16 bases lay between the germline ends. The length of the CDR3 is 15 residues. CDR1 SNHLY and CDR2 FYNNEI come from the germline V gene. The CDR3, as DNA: TGTGCCAGCAGTCTTAGGCCCCAAGGCCCCTACGAGCAGTACTTC. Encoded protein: CASSLRPQGPYEQYF.

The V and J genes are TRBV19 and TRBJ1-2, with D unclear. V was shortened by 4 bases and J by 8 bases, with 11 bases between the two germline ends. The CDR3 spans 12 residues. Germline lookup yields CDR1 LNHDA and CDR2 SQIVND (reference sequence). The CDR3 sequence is CASSSSMAGYTF. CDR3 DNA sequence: TGTGCCAGTAGTAGCAGTATGGCGGGCTACACCTTC.

The CDR3 reads CASSQMLNTEAFF. The CDR3 coding sequence is TGTGCCAGCAGCCAAATGTTGAACACTGAAGCTTTCTTT. The V call is TRBV14, the J call TRBJ1-1; unclear D gene. V lost 2 bases and J lost 0, with 4 bases in between. This CDR3 region has 13 residues. The germline gives CDR1 SGHDN, CDR2 FVKESK.

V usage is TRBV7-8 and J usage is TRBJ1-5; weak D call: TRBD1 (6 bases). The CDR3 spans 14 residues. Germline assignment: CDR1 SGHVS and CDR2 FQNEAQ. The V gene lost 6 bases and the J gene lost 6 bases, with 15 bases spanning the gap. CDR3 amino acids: CASSPQAGVQPQHF. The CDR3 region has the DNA TGTGCCAGCAGTCCCCAGGCAGGGGTTCAGCCCCAGCATTTT.

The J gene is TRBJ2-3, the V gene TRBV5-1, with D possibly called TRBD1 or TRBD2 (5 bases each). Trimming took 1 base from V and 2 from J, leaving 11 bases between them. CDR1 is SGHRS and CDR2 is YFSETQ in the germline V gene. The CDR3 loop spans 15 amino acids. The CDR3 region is CASSLRGVVTDTQYF. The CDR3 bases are TGCGCCAGCAGCTTGAGAGGGGTCGTCACAGATACGCAGTATTTT.

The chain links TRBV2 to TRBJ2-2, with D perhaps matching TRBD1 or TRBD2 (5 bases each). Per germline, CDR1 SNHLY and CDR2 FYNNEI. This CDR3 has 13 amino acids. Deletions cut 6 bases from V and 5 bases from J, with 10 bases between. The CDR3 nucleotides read TGTGCCAGCAGGGGGGAGCGAACCGGGGAGCTGTTTTTT. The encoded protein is CASRGERTGELFF.

The DNA for the CDR3 is TGCGCCAGCAGCCGAGGCCACAGGGGAGATACGCAGTATTTT. This sequence encodes CASSRGHRGDTQYF. The genes are TRBV4-1 and TRBJ2-3; 7 nucleotides align to TRBD1. Germline values: CDR1 MGHRA, CDR2 YSYEKL. This CDR3 region has 14 residues. V lost 4 bases to trimming and J lost 5 bases; unmatched junction nucleotides: 6.

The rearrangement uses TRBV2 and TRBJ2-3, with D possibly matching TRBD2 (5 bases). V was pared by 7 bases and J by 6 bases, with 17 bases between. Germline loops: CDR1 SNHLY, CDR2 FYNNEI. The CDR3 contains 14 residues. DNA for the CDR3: TGTGCCAGCATGGGTTGGGCTAGCAGGGATACGCAGTATTTT. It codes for CASMGWASRDTQYF.

The CDR3 DNA reads as TGTGCCAGTAGCACCCGGGACTACAGATCACCCCTCCACTTT. Its translation: CASSTRDYRSPLHF. The rearrangement links TRBV19 to TRBJ1-6, with TRBD1 as a possible D gene (5 bases). Trimming removed 6 bases from V and 10 bases from J, with 16 bases in between. The CDR3 spans 14 residues. CDR1 and CDR2 from the germline V gene are LNHDA and SQIVND (reference sequence).

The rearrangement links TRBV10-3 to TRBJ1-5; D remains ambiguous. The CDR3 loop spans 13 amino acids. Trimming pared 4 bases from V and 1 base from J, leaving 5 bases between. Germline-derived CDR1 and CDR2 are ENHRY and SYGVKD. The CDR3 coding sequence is TGTGCCATCAGTGGGACGAGCAATCAGCCCCAGCATTTT. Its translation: CAISGTSNQPQHF.

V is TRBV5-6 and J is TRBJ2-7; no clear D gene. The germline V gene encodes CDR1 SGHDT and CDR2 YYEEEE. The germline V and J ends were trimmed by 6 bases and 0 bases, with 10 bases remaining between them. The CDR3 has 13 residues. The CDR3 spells CASTATLSYEQYF. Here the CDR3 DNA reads TGTGCCAGCACCGCGACGCTCTCCTACGAGCAGTACTTC.

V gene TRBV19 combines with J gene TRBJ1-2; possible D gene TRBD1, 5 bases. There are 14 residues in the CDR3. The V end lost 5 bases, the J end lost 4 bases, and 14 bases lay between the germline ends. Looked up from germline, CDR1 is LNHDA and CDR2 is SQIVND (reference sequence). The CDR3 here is CASSSGQPRYGYTF. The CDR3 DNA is TGTGCCAGTAGTTCTGGACAACCACGCTATGGCTACACCTTC.

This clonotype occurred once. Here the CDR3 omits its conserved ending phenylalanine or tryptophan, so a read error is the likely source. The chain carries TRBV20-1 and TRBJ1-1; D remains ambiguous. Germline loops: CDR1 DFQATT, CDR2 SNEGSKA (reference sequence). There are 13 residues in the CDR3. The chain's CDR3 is CSARGEGETGAFL. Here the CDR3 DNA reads TGCAGTGCTAGAGGCGAGGGAGAAACTGGAGCTTTCTTG.

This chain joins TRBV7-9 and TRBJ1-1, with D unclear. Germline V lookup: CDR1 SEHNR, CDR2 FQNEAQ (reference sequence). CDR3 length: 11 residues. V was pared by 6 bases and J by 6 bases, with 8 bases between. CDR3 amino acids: CASRLIAEAFF. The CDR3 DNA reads TGTGCCAGCAGGTTGATAGCTGAAGCTTTCTTT.

The chain's CDR3 is CSARDSLASNEQFF. CDR3 DNA: TGCAGTGCTAGAGATAGTCTAGCGTCGAATGAGCAGTTCTTC. V is TRBV20-1 and J is TRBJ2-1; a weak D match, TRBD2 (6 bases). Trimming removed 0 bases at V and 7 bases at J, with 13 bases between. CDR3 size: 14 residues. Germline-derived CDR1 and CDR2 are DFQATT and SNEGSKA (reference sequence).

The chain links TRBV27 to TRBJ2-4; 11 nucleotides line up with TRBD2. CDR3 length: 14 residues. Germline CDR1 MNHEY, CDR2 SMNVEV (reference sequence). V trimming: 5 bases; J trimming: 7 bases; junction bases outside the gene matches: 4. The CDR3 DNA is TGTGCCAGCAGTCTAGCGGGAGGCTATAACATTCAGTACTTC. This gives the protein CASSLAGGYNIQYF.